The rows below give T cell receptor beta chains drawn from one sample of a study of cytomegalovirus exposure and HLA in healthy donors. The repertoire was sequenced with immunoSEQ multiplex PCR; TCRdb's copy has only in-frame clones and lacks some. The table lists fewer than 95,000 clones, around 85% of them singletons, with 7% to 8.5% in the top ten. Sequenced material: PBMCs. Every receptor here comes from a man aged 40-50 years in good health and CMV-seropositive. Both conserved end residues are part of each CDR3. D genes are given only for firm matches.

d_call | v_call | cdr3_aa
- | TRBV6-5 | CASSYRGGTDTQYF
TRBD2 | TRBV2 | CASSGGGLSYNEQFF
- | TRBV28 | CASSLAEQGTEKLFF
- | TRBV7-3 | CASRQGYSNQPQHF
- | TRBV19 | CASSIGAHSNQPQHF
TRBD1 | TRBV5-1 | CASSGTGTDTEAFF
- | TRBV7-2 | CASSLSRADQPQHF
- | TRBV5-1 | CASSLQGLTDTQYF
- | TRBV7-9 | CASSPGTSYNEQFF
TRBD2 | TRBV6-1 | CASSDSGTSGREQYF
- | TRBV14 | CASSPLYREGYEQFF
- | TRBV5-1 | CASSLGRGTGTEAFF
TRBD1 | TRBV6-5 | CASRGQGPYEQYF
- | TRBV4-1 | CASSQDGGGQPQHF
TRBD1 | TRBV7-9 | CSSSLTGGNSNQPQHF
TRBD1 | TRBV5-1 | CASSLYRGYGYTF
- | TRBV19 | CASSTTGFSGNTIYF
- | TRBV6-6 | CASSYRRGHQPQHF
- | TRBV29-1 | CSVDVQGREQYF
- | TRBV7-9 | CSSSLTTGLLMYEQYF